What follows are 11 T cell receptor beta chains derived from one specimen sequenced in a study of blood T cell repertoires in COVID-19. Some clones are missing from TCRdb's copy, which holds only in-frame ones; the method was immunoSEQ multiplex PCR. Counted here are 150,000 to 200,000 clones, 89% occurring once; the ten biggest clones make up about 0.77%. Source material: PBMCs or T cells enriched from blood (not recorded which). These receptors were taken from a young woman who had recovered from COVID-19.

The CDR3 region is CASRERVGNSPLHF. The CDR3 bases are TGTGCCAGCAGGGAGAGGGTTGGGAATTCACCCCTCCACTTT. The V call is TRBV6-4, the J call TRBJ1-6, with no clear D. Looked up from germline, CDR1 is MRHNA and CDR2 is SNTAGT. The V end was cut by 6 bases, the J end by 7 bases, with 13 bases between. The CDR3 loop spans 14 amino acids.

The rearrangement uses TRBV27 and TRBJ1-6; D is perhaps TRBD1 (5 bases). Germline V lookup: CDR1 MNHEY, CDR2 SMNVEV (reference sequence). The germline V and J ends were trimmed by 2 bases and 8 bases, with 16 bases remaining between them. The CDR3 contains 16 residues. CDR3 amino acids: CASSLTLAPGHSPLHF. The CDR3 DNA reads as TGTGCCAGCAGTTTAACTTTGGCCCCAGGGCATTCACCCCTCCACTTT.

This sequence joins TRBV3-1 (or the pseudogene TRBV3-2) and TRBJ1-5, with D maybe TRBD1 (5 bases). Trimming shortened V by 6 bases and J by 4 bases, and 13 bases separated the two germline ends. Germline V gene data show CDR1 as LGHDT and CDR2 as YNNKEL (reference sequence). The CDR3 totals 14 residues. For the CDR3, the DNA is TGTGCCAGCAGTCAGCGGGACGCTAATCAGCCCCAGCATTTT. This gives the protein CASSQRDANQPQHF.

The chain uses TRBV7-9 and TRBJ2-7; 10 bases map to TRBD2. Germline CDR1 is SEHNR and CDR2 is FQNEAQ (reference sequence). V shed 2 bases and J 6 bases; nucleotides not matched to a gene: 7. CDR3 size: 15 residues. The CDR3 spells CASSLLAGDWAEQYF. The DNA of the CDR3 is TGTGCCAGCAGCTTACTAGCGGGAGATTGGGCCGAGCAGTACTTC.

This chain links TRBV28 with TRBJ1-4, with D possibly being TRBD1 (6 bases). This CDR3 spans 15 amino acids. V was trimmed by 3 bases and J by 6 bases, leaving 14 bases between them. Per germline, CDR1 MDHEN and CDR2 SYDVKM. DNA of the CDR3: TGTGCCAGCAGTTTGATCGGCAGGGGCTATGAAAAACTGTTTTTT. Translated: CASSLIGRGYEKLFF.

The CDR3 is CASKGGWGFEQYF. CDR3 DNA sequence: TGTGCCAGCAAAGGGGGTTGGGGTTTCGAGCAGTACTTC. The chain has TRBV28 and TRBJ2-7; D may be TRBD1 (6 bases). CDR1 and CDR2 (germline): MDHEN, SYDVKM. This CDR3 has 13 amino acids. Trimming removed 7 bases from V and 6 bases from J, with 16 bases in between.

The chain has TRBV20-1 and TRBJ2-5; 8 positions agree with TRBD2. The CDR3 totals 15 residues. Per the germline V gene, CDR1 is DFQATT and CDR2 is SNEGSKA (reference sequence). V was pared by 3 bases and J by 2 bases, with 8 bases of the junction left unmatched. The CDR3 region has the DNA TGCAGTGCTAGTACTAGCGGTATAGCTCAAGAGACCCAGTACTTC. Amino acid sequence: CSASTSGIAQETQYF.

V gene TRBV7-2 combines with J gene TRBJ1-1, with 9 bases identical to TRBD1. Germline CDR1 and CDR2: SGHTA and FQGNSA. The CDR3 has 14 amino acids. V dropped 7 bases and J dropped 3; count of bases not matched to a gene: 6. DNA for the CDR3: TGTGCCAGCAATGGGAACAGGGGGCACACTGAAGCTTTCTTT. Residues: CASNGNRGHTEAFF.

This clone was recorded only once. The rearrangement joins TRBV5-4 to TRBJ1-1, with 10 bases that match TRBD1. Germline V lookup: CDR1 SGHNT, CDR2 YYREEE (reference sequence). CDR3 length: 14 residues. The V gene end was trimmed by 0 bases and the J gene end by 7 bases; junction bases not matched to a gene: 3. This CDR3 is CASSLGGTGDEAFF. As DNA, the CDR3 is TGTGCCAGCAGCTTGGGGGGGACAGGGGATGAAGCTTTCTTT.

This clone showed up just once. The chain is built from TRBV5-4 and TRBJ2-1, with TRBD2 matching over 9 bases. Losses at the gene ends were 0 bases for V and 9 bases for J; bases not matched to a gene: 7. Per germline, CDR1 SGHNT and CDR2 YYREEE (reference sequence). There are 15 residues in the CDR3. CDR3 coding DNA: TGTGCCAGCAGCTTGGGTAGCGGGAGTTGGGGTGAGCAGTTCTTC. It codes for CASSLGSGSWGEQFF.

This chain uses TRBV5-4 with TRBJ2-7; 8 nucleotides agree with TRBD1. In germline, CDR1 is SGHNT, CDR2 YYREEE (reference sequence). The CDR3 totals 14 residues. Trimming took 3 bases from V and 4 from J; bases not matched to a gene: 6. The CDR3 sequence is CASSSRDRLYEQYF. The DNA for the CDR3 is TGTGCCAGCAGCTCCCGGGACAGGTTGTACGAGCAGTACTTC.